The sequence of this TCR beta chain was determined in a study of monozygotic twins with inflammatory bowel disease (dated by TCRdb to the late 2010s). Background on the whole study: In total, around 28 monozygotic twin pairs made up the full study: 19 Danish pairs, all IBD-discordant, plus nine German pairs, of which four were IBD-concordant and five were IBD-discordant. Each individual had, on average, about 151 000 unique TCRalpha sequences and 181 000 unique TCRbeta sequences available for analysis. Within discordant pairs, disease-associated traits were sought mainly by comparing IBD patients with their genetically identical healthy co-twins. The paper's findings and limits, for the study overall: Because patients received different immunosuppressive treatments, the repertoires may have picked up extra background noise and variability between individuals. The results gave no support for a single strong signal or clonotype linked to IBD. Distinction between different T cell subtypes could not be achieved in the analysis. Compared with healthy twins, IBD patients shared fewer clonotypes with other individuals, and the difference was most pronounced in patients with signs of disease activity. IBD patients had lower TCRbeta repertoire diversity, measured by the inverse Simpson index, than their healthy co-twins. Repertoire similarity did not differ between concordant and discordant twins, possibly due to limited statistical power.

Comment on this clonotype: Its recognized antigen is unknown.

A 2.5 ml peripheral blood sample was drawn into PAXgene tubes per donor and stored at -80°C. Total RNA was isolated from whole blood with the PAXgene blood miRNA kit on an automated QIAcube, without T cell sorting. Deep TCRalpha and TCRbeta repertoire profiling with unique molecular barcoding was performed on peripheral blood of monozygotic twin pairs concordant or discordant for inflammatory bowel disease. Smoking habits were recorded for all twin pairs, with individuals classified as current, former or never smokers. From the cysteine through the phenylalanine, the CDR3 covers 12 amino acids. No DNA is recorded. For CDR1 and CDR2, the germline V gene lists MNHEY and SVGEGT. To prepare the library, 5' RACE was applied. Each TCR library was prepared from around 3,200 ng of total RNA. For each sample, cDNA synthesis with SMARTScribe reverse transcriptase was split into eight separate reactions. Unique molecular identifiers containing a 6-nucleotide sample barcode were introduced through template switching during cDNA synthesis. TCRalpha and TCRbeta cDNA was amplified in two nested PCRs of 16 and 9 cycles, and bead purification was carried out after each PCR. Before amplification, the cDNA was treated with uracil DNA-glycosylase and purified using the QIAquick PCR purification kit. The second PCR added Illumina TruSeq-compatible adapters along with sample-specific barcodes. TapeStation and Qubit were used to check library quality and concentration, and approximately 5.5 ng of each library went into the pool. Sequencing of the pooled libraries was done on an Illumina HiSeq2500 single-index Rapid Run using custom sequencing primers and 2 x 100 bp reads. The paper's data handling went like this. PCR and sequencing errors were corrected by UMI-based consensus assembly using MiGEC version 1.2.6. MiXCR version 2.1.1 was used to carry out V(D)J alignment, clonotype assembly and CDR3 extraction. To normalise gene usage, clonotype sharing and MAIT/NKT TCR abundance, the top 1000, 10 000 and 20 000 clonotypes in each sample were analysed. Diversity was computed as the inverse Simpson index with the vegan R package after downsampling to 27 000 UMIs. Paired Mann-Whitney U tests on discordant twin pairs were used, with Benjamini-Hochberg multiple-testing correction. Once TCRdb had reprocessed the reads, it stored one entry per CDR3 protein sequence and supplied no DNA. For this entry, the V and J calls and clone size follow TCRdb and not the study's own pipeline. Per the sample table, the count is around 140,000 distinct CDR3 sequences. Of the sample, approximately 1.2% falls within the top ten clones.

This receptor was identified in a human donor with ulcerative colitis or Crohn's disease, or a healthy co-twin of an affected twin (not recorded which). The chain employs TRBV6-2 or TRBV6-3 and TRBJ2-5; TCRdb designates TRBD1, a call that cannot be tested without DNA. Material: blood. The CDR3 reads as follows: CASGQTQETQYF.